The 4 T cell receptor beta chains below all came from one sample that was sequenced in a study of T cells expressing NK-cell markers. TCRdb re-called the 5' RACE reads; one entry per CDR3 protein, DNA not given. Its table records more than 250,000 distinct CDR3 sequences. The sequencing input was blood T cells: a sorted CD56 or NKG2C T cell subset, CD4+ or CD8+ T cells, or bulk PBMC T cells (not recorded which). The receptors here all came from a man younger than 35 in good health.

The chain has TRBV5-1 and TRBJ2-2; TCRdb reports TRBD1, a call that lacks DNA to check it against. The CDR3 sequence is 14 residues long. Germline CDR1 and CDR2: SGHRS and YFSETQ. CDR3 sequence reads: CASSSLRGTGELFF.

This chain connects TRBV12-3 or TRBV12-4 to TRBJ2-2. This CDR3 contains 14 residues. The CDR3 protein is CASSLARNTGELFF.

This chain links TRBV20-1 with TRBJ2-7; the D gene TCRdb calls, TRBD2, cannot be checked with no DNA. The CDR3 consists of 16 residues. Germline V lookup: CDR1 DFQATT, CDR2 SNEGSKA (reference sequence). CDR3 protein: CSASSLAGGDGVEQYF.

The chain links TRBV13 to TRBJ1-2; the D call from TCRdb, TRBD1, cannot be confirmed without DNA. CDR3 length: 14 amino acids. Germline values: CDR1 PRHDT, CDR2 FYEKMQ (reference sequence). CDR3 sequence reads: CASSLRTGVSGYTF.